These 25 T cell receptor beta chains came from one sample sequenced in a study of T-cell memory formation after mild COVID-19. Using its own MiXCR run on the 5' RACE reads, TCRdb lists one record per CDR3 protein. The data hold approximately 210,000 distinct CDR3 sequences, with roughly 18% observed a single time. Sequencing input: PBMCs or a T cell subset sorted from them (not recorded which). These receptors came from an adult woman who had mild COVID-19 (a few samples of this study predate the infection). Cell type and time point are not known.

A single count supports this clonotype. The CDR3 bases are TGTGCCAGCAGCTCCGCAACGGGCCCCAATCAGCCCCAGCATTTT. It is translated as CASSSATGPNQPQHF. The genes are TRBV7-9 and TRBJ1-5; no clear D gene. This CDR3 region has 15 residues. V was shortened by 4 bases and J by 3 bases, with 13 bases between the two germline ends. CDR1 and CDR2 from the germline V gene are SEHNR and FQNEAQ (reference sequence).

This clonotype was seen a handful of times. The genes are TRBV7-9 and TRBJ2-2; D not certain. Germline CDR1 reads SEHNR; CDR2 reads FQNEAQ (reference sequence). The CDR3 spans 13 residues. V gave up 6 bases and J gave up 2 bases, with 7 bases separating them. The CDR3 DNA sequence: TGTGCCAGCAGTTCAGAAAACACCGGGGAGCTGTTTTTT. Residues: CASSSENTGELFF.

The rearrangement joins TRBV4-1 to TRBJ2-7; D may correspond to TRBD1 or TRBD2 (5 bases each). Deletions cut 3 bases from V and 3 bases from J, with 18 bases between. CDR1 and CDR2 from the germline V gene are MGHRA and YSYEKL. The CDR3 has 16 residues. The CDR3 nucleotides read TGCGCCAGCAGCCATGGCCGGGGTATTAGGGGCTACGAGCAGTACTTC. It encodes CASSHGRGIRGYEQYF.

This clonotype was counted only a few times. The gene calls are TRBV20-1 and TRBJ1-1; 7 bases fit TRBD1. J lost 8 bases, V lost 5 bases, and 5 bases had no gene match. This CDR3 spans 11 amino acids. Germline V lookup: CDR1 DFQATT, CDR2 SNEGSKA (reference sequence). CDR3 coding DNA: TGCAGTGCTCCGAGACAGGGAGAAGCTTTCTTT. This encodes CSAPRQGEAFF.

This clonotype is medium-sized. V usage is TRBV4-2 and J usage is TRBJ1-1; 9 bases map to TRBD1. With V trimmed by 4 bases and J by 4 bases, 1 base remained unmatched. This CDR3 has 13 amino acids. CDR1 LGHNA and CDR2 YNFKEQ come from the germline V gene. In nucleotides, the CDR3 is TGTGCCAGCAGCCCGGACAGGGGCACTGAAGCTTTCTTT. This encodes CASSPDRGTEAFF.

J is TRBJ2-5 and V is TRBV7-2; 13 bases fit TRBD2. CDR1 SGHTA and CDR2 FQGNSA come from the germline V gene. CDR3 size: 17 residues. The V and J ends lost 6 bases and 2 bases, in that order; junction bases with no gene match: 9. Written as DNA, the CDR3 is TGTGCCAGCAGATCGACTAGCGGGGGGCGCCAGCAAGAGACCCAGTACTTC. Amino acids: CASRSTSGGRQQETQYF.

The rearrangement joins TRBV2 to TRBJ1-1; D is undetermined. Between the trimmed V and J ends, which lost 6 bases and 4 bases, there was a span of 12 bases. The CDR3 sequence is 13 residues long. Germline-derived CDR1 and CDR2 are SNHLY and FYNNEI. The DNA of the CDR3 is TGTGCCAGCAGCGTTAAGTTAGGCACTGAAGCTTTCTTT. Its protein product is CASSVKLGTEAFF. The whole variable domain, filled in from reference TRBV2 and TRBJ1-1, reads EPEVTQTPSHQVTQMGQEVILRCVPISNHLYFYWYRQILGQKVEFLVSFYNNEISEKSEIFDDQFSVERPDGSNFTLKIRSTKLEDSAMYFCASSVKLGTEAFFGQGTRLTVV.

The chain combines TRBV12-3 or TRBV12-4 with TRBJ2-2; D perhaps matches TRBD1 (6 bases). The CDR3 runs to 15 residues. V lost 8 bases, J lost 1 base, and 14 bases lay in between. The CDR3 region has the DNA TGTGCCAGCCATCAAGGGGGACAGAACACCGGGGAGCTGTTTTTT. It specifies CASHQGGQNTGELFF.

This clonotype was found many times. The chain recombines TRBV11-2 with TRBJ2-3, with D perhaps given as TRBD1 or TRBD2 (7 bases each). This CDR3 is built from 14 residues. CDR1 is SGHAT, CDR2 FQNNGV, per germline. Deletions cut 7 bases from V and 8 bases from J, with 19 bases between. The CDR3 loop reads CASIQRGQGGTQYF. Written as DNA, the CDR3 is TGTGCCAGCATACAGCGGGGCCAGGGGGGTACGCAGTATTTT.

The chain combines TRBV10-2 with TRBJ2-7, with 7 nucleotides matching TRBD1. The CDR3 totals 12 residues. V was clipped by 6 bases and J by 5 bases; unmatched bases: 4. CDR1 WSHSY and CDR2 SAAADI come from the germline V gene. In nucleotides, the CDR3 is TGCGCCAGCAGGACAGGGATCCACGAGCAGTACTTC. Amino acid sequence: CASRTGIHEQYF.

The sample holds a few counts of this clonotype. V and J are TRBV29-1 and TRBJ1-2, with 7 nucleotides matching TRBD1. With V trimmed by 6 bases and J by 8 bases, 9 bases remained unmatched. Looked up from germline, CDR1 is SQVTM and CDR2 is ANQGSEA. This CDR3 comprises 12 residues. CDR3 protein: CSVEQGSRGYTF. CDR3 nucleotide sequence: TGCAGCGTAGAACAGGGGTCGAGAGGCTACACCTTC.

This clonotype appeared a few times. V gene TRBV15 combines with J gene TRBJ2-3; perhaps TRBD2 as D (5 bases). The CDR3 spans 15 residues. Trimming left V 0 bases short and J 4 bases short, with 11 bases between. Germline CDR1 LNHNV, CDR2 YYDKDF (reference sequence). The CDR3 here is CATSRDVGDPDTQYF. CDR3 DNA: TGTGCCACCAGCAGAGATGTCGGGGATCCAGATACGCAGTATTTT. The full variable domain, with the rest looked up from reference TRBV15 and TRBJ2-3, is DAMVIQNPRYQVTQFGKPVTLSCSQTLNHNVMYWYQQKSSQAPKLLFHYYDKDFNNEADTPDNFQSRRPNTSFCFLDIRSPGLGDTAMYLCATSRDVGDPDTQYFGPGTRLTVL.

This clonotype was counted at least ten times. The rearrangement links TRBV5-1 to TRBJ2-1; 12 bases map to TRBD2. Trimming at V came to 4 bases and at J to 4 bases, leaving 12 bases not matched to a gene. This CDR3 has 18 residues. Germline CDR1 reads SGHRS; CDR2 reads YFSETQ. CDR3 sequence (DNA): TGCGCCAGCAGCCCGAGGAGGACTGGACTAGCGGGATACAATGAGCAGTTCTTC. It codes for CASSPRRTGLAGYNEQFF.

This clonotype has more than one count but fewer than ten. This sequence joins TRBV3-1 and TRBJ2-2; D gene ambiguous. The V gene's germline CDR1 is LGHDT and CDR2 YNNKEL (reference sequence). The ends were cut back, 1 base at V and 1 base at J, with 10 bases in the middle. CDR3 size: 16 residues. The CDR3 sequence is CASSQVMTLNTGELFF. The CDR3 nucleotides read TGTGCCAGCAGCCAAGTTATGACCCTGAACACCGGGGAGCTGTTTTTT.

The V gene is TRBV25-1, the J gene TRBJ2-5, with D unclear. Germline-derived CDR1 and CDR2 are MGHDK and SYGVNS. With 5 bases removed from V and 5 bases from J, the gap between germline ends came to 15 bases. This CDR3 spans 14 amino acids. CDR3 DNA sequence: TGTGCCAGCAGTCTAGGACGGTTAATGGAGACCCAGTACTTC. It codes for CASSLGRLMETQYF.

The rearrangement links TRBV4-3 to TRBJ2-2; a possible D gene is TRBD2 (5 bases). The germline gives CDR1 LGHNA, CDR2 YSLEER. Trimming removed 2 bases from V and 4 bases from J, with 11 bases in between. CDR3 length equals 15 residues. The CDR3 DNA sequence: TGCGCCAGCAGCCAACGAGGGTTGGGCACCGGGGAGCTGTTTTTT. Translation: CASSQRGLGTGELFF.

This clonotype was found a few times. The rearrangement links TRBV24-1 to TRBJ2-2, with D tentatively TRBD2 (5 bases). The CDR3 is made up of 17 amino acids. Trimming took off 7 bases at V and 2 bases at J, with 19 bases between the two ends. Germline assignment: CDR1 KGHDR and CDR2 SFDVKD. The CDR3 region is CATRDHRGYPNTGELFF. CDR3 nucleotides: TGTGCCACCAGAGACCACCGGGGATACCCTAACACCGGGGAGCTGTTTTTT.

At least ten counts were recorded for this clonotype. The V gene is TRBV12-3 or TRBV12-4, the J gene TRBJ2-2; TRBD2 matches 7 bases. The length of the CDR3 is 16 residues. V shed 6 bases and J 6 bases; nucleotides not matched to a gene: 13. The CDR3 sequence is CASSRTRGTNSGELFF. Written as DNA, the CDR3 is TGTGCCAGCAGCCGGACCCGCGGGACTAACTCCGGGGAGCTGTTTTTT.

This clonotype occurred a few times. This chain joins TRBV9 and TRBJ2-7; no clear D. Germline CDR1 reads SGDLS; CDR2 reads YYNGEE. Trimming took off 7 bases at V and 0 bases at J, with 8 bases between the two ends. CDR3 length: 12 amino acids. The CDR3 DNA reads as TGTGCCAGCGGGCCATCCTCCTACGAGCAGTACTTC. Translated: CASGPSSYEQYF.

The CDR3 bases are TGTGCCAGCAGAAGGCGGGGAGGTCCGGGGGAGCAGTTCTTC. Translating it yields CASRRRGGPGEQFF. V is TRBV3-1 and J is TRBJ2-1; D is possibly TRBD2 (6 bases). Trimming left V 6 bases short and J 10 bases short, with 19 bases between. The CDR3 is 14 amino acids. In germline, CDR1 is LGHDT, CDR2 YNNKEL (reference sequence).

V gene TRBV28 combines with J gene TRBJ2-7, with a tentative D call TRBD1 (6 bases). There are 13 residues in the CDR3. From germline, CDR1 is MDHEN and CDR2 SYDVKM. The germline V and J ends were trimmed by 8 bases and 4 bases, with 15 bases remaining between them. In nucleotides, the CDR3 is TGTGCCAGCTCCTGGGGGCCTAATTACGAGCAGTACTTC. Protein sequence: CASSWGPNYEQYF.

The CDR3 sequence is CASGTGRGGTEAFF. The CDR3 nucleotides read TGTGCCAGTGGAACAGGTCGCGGGGGCACTGAAGCTTTCTTT. V is TRBV19 and J is TRBJ1-1, with D maybe TRBD1 (5 bases). V lost 8 bases to trimming and J lost 4 bases, with 17 bases between them. This CDR3 contains 14 residues. Germline loops: CDR1 LNHDA, CDR2 SQIVND (reference sequence).

This clonotype turned up a few times. The chain uses TRBV3-1 and TRBJ2-6; D assignment may be TRBD1 or TRBD2 (5 bases each). Trimming removed 2 bases at V and 0 bases at J, with 20 bases between. The CDR3 has 20 residues. Germline V gene lookup returns CDR1 LGHDT and CDR2 YNNKEL (reference sequence). CDR3 nucleotides: TGTGCCAGCAGCCAAAGGGCAGGGCTACTAGGGCGCTCTGGGGCCAACGTCCTGACTTTC. This encodes CASSQRAGLLGRSGANVLTF.

This clonotype was picked up a small number of times. The gene calls are TRBV7-3 and TRBJ1-1; D is unclear. This CDR3 comprises 15 residues. Germline-derived CDR1 and CDR2 are SGHTA and FQGTGA. V shed 5 bases and J shed 0 bases, with 13 bases lying between them. CDR3 residues: CASSPSPAMNTEAFF. In DNA, the CDR3 is TGTGCCAGCAGCCCCTCCCCTGCCATGAACACTGAAGCTTTCTTT.

The rearrangement links TRBV10-3 to TRBJ1-2, with D maybe TRBD1 (5 bases). CDR3 length: 14 amino acids. Per germline, CDR1 ENHRY and CDR2 SYGVKD. V lost 3 bases and J 4 bases, leaving 12 bases between the germline ends. CDR3 sequence reads: CAISDSTGFYGYTF. CDR3 DNA: TGTGCCATCAGTGACTCCACAGGATTCTATGGCTACACCTTC.